The source of this T cell receptor beta chain is a study of tissue T cells after allogeneic stem cell transplantation. In the study overall: Patients with graft-versus-host disease had grafts: several unmodified, three CD34-selected and T-cell-depleted.

This table comes from immunoSEQ multiplex PCR, and its TCRdb copy is limited to in-frame clones, with some not included. The sample records several hundred clones, approximately 50% being singletons. The study, taken as a whole, reports: Within patients, tissue anatomy strongly shaped TCR repertoire composition. The patient cohort was small and clinically heterogeneous, with limited sampling depth. Few T cell clones were shared across patients, but motif clusters showed tissue-specific shared signatures.

As for this clone: Its antigen is unknown.

The CDR3 covers 14 residues. Trimming stripped 4 bases from V and 3 bases from J, with 14 bases between. Germline CDR1 and CDR2: SGHRS and YFSETQ. The sequence came from an older male patient with steroid-refractory graft-versus-host disease after an allogeneic stem cell transplant. Some of these T cells may belong to the graft donor. The sample consisted of blood, taken at autopsy. The chain employs TRBV5-1 and TRBJ2-7; no firm D call. The DNA for the CDR3 is TGCGCCAGCAGCACCCGACCCTCCAACTACGAGCAGTACTTC. Protein sequence: CASSTRPSNYEQYF.